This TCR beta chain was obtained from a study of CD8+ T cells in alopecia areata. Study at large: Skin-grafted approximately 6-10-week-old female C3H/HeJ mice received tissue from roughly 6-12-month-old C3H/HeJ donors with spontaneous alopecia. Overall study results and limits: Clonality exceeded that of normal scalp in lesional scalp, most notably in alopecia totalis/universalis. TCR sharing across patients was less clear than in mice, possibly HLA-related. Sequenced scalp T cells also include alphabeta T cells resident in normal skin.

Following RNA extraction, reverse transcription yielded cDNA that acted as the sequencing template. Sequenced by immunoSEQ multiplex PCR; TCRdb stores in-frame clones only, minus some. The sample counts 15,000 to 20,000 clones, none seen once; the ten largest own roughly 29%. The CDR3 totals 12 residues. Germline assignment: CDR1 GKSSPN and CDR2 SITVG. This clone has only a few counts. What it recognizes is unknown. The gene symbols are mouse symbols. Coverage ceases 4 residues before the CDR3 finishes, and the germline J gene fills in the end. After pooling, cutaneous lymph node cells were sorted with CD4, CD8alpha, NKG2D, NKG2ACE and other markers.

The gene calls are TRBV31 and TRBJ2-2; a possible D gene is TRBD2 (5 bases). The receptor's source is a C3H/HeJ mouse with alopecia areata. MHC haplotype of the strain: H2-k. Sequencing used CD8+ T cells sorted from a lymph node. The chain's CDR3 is CAWSLNWGQLYF. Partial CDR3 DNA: TGTGCCTGGAGTCTAAACTGGGGG.